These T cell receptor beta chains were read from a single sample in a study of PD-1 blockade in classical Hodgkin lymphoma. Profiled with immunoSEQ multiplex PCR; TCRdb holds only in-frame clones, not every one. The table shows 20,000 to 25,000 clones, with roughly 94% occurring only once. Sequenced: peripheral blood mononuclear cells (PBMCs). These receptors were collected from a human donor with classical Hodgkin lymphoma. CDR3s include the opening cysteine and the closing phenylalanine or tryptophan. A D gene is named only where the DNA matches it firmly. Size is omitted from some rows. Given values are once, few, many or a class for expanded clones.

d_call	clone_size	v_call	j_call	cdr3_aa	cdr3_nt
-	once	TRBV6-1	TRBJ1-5	CASSLEGEREPQHF	TGTGCCAGCAGCCTAGAGGGGGAAAGGGAGCCCCAGCATTTT
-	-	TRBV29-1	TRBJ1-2	CSVRGGYGYTF	TGCAGCGTTCGGGGCGGCTATGGCTACACCTTC
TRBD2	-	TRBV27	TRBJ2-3	CASTYRIGASGFTDTQYF	TGTGCCAGCACTTATCGGATTGGGGCTAGCGGGTTCACAGATACGCAGTATTTT
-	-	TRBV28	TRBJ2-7	CASSLFVGGVYEQYF	TGTGCCAGCAGTTTATTTGTAGGGGGGGTCTACGAGCAGTACTTC
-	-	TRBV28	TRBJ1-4	CASSHLPGHLPGKTNEKLFF	TGTGCCAGCAGTCACCTTCCGGGCCATCTCCCGGGGAAAACTAATGAAAAACTGTTTTTT
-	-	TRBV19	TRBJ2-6	CASRWAEVSGGANVLTF	TGTGCCAGCCGGTGGGCAGAGGTTTCTGGTGGGGCCAACGTCCTGACTTTC
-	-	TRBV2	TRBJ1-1	CAREGRLNTEAFF	TGTGCCAGGGAGGGGAGGTTGAACACTGAAGCTTTCTTT
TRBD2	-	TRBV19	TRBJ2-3	CASSMRSSGGATDTQYF	TGTGCCAGTAGTATGAGGTCTAGCGGGGGAGCCACAGATACGCAGTATTTT
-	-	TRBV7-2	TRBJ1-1	CASSKTKESTEAFF	TGTGCCAGCAGCAAGACTAAGGAATCCACTGAAGCTTTCTTT
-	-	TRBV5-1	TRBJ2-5	CASSLAGLQETQYF	TGCGCCAGCAGCTTGGCCGGGCTGCAAGAGACCCAGTACTTC
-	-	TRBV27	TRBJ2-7	CATNRGPTYEQYF	TGTGCCACCAACCGGGGGCCCACCTACGAGCAGTACTTC
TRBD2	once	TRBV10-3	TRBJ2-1	CAISLGGSSYNEQFF	TGTGCCATCAGCCTGGGGGGGAGCTCCTACAATGAGCAGTTCTTC
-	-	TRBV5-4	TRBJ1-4	CASSLIGNEKLFF	TGTGCCAGCAGCTTAATAGGGAACGAAAAACTGTTTTTT
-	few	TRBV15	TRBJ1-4	CATERWGEEEKLFF	TGTGCCACCGAAAGGTGGGGGGAGGAAGAAAAACTGTTTTTT
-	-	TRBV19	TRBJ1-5	CASSIRGENQPQHF	TGTGCCAGTAGTATTCGGGGAGAGAATCAGCCCCAGCATTTT
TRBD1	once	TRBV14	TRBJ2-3	CASSPTGSTDTQYF	TGTGCCAGCAGCCCGACAGGGAGCACAGATACGCAGTATTTT
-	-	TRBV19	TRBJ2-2	CASSTYITGELFF	TGTGCCAGTAGTACTTATATTACCGGGGAGCTGTTTTTT
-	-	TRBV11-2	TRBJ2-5	CASSRTTGSQETQYF	TGTGCCAGCAGCCGGACTACAGGGAGTCAAGAGACCCAGTACTTC
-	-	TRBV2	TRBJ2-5	CASKSDSQETQYF	TGTGCCAGCAAGTCAGACAGCCAAGAGACCCAGTACTTC
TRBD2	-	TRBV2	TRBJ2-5	CASSGLAANQETQYF	TGTGCCAGCAGCGGACTAGCGGCGAACCAAGAGACCCAGTACTTC
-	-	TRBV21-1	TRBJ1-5	CASSTQGMHQPQHF	TGTGCCAGCAGCACACAGGGGATGCATCAGCCCCAGCATTTT
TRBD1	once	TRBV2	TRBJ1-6	CASNVDRAGDSPLHF	TGTGCCAGCAACGTCGACAGGGCCGGCGATTCACCCCTCCACTTT
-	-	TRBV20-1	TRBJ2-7	CSARSTYEQYF	TGCAGTGCTAGGTCCACCTACGAGCAGTACTTC
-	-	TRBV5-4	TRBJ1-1	CASSAGVGWRTEAFF	TGTGCCAGCAGCGCGGGTGTGGGGTGGCGGACTGAAGCTTTCTTT
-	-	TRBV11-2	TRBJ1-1	CASSLDFRGSTEAFF	TGTGCCAGCAGCTTAGATTTTAGAGGGAGCACTGAAGCTTTCTTT
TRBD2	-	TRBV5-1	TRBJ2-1	CASSLELSGGYNEQFF	TGCGCCAGCAGCTTGGAACTTAGCGGGGGGTACAATGAGCAGTTCTTC
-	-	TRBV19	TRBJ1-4	CASSIRSRLATNEKLFF	TGTGCCAGTAGTATCAGGTCCAGGTTGGCAACTAATGAAAAACTGTTTTTT
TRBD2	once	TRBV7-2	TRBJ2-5	CASSTRTSGGRETQYF	TGTGCCAGCAGCACTCGGACTAGCGGGGGGAGAGAGACCCAGTACTTC
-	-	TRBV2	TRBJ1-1	CAGSPAPGTEAFF	TGTGCCGGCAGTCCGGCCCCGGGCACTGAAGCCTTCTTT
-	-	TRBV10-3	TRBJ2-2	CAISRTSSFAGELFF	TGTGCCATCTCGCGGACGAGTTCCTTCGCCGGGGAGCTGTTTTTT
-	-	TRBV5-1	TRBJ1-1	CASSLGSRRENTEAFF	TGCGCCAGCAGCTTAGGTAGTCGTCGGGAGAACACTGAAGCTTTCTTT
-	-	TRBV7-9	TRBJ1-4	CASSHRDIAYEKLFF	TGTGCCAGCAGCCACCGGGACATAGCATATGAAAAACTGTTTTTT
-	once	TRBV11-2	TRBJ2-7	CASSAPLDISEQYF	TGTGCCAGCAGCGCGCCCCTGGACATCTCCGAGCAGTACTTC
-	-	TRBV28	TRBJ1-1	CASTLSGPATWGGNTEAFF	TGTGCCAGCACCTTGTCCGGGCCAGCGACGTGGGGGGGGAACACTGAAGCTTTCTTT
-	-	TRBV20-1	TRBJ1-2	CSASPGPGYTF	TGCAGTGCCAGTCCGGGTCCAGGCTACACCTTC
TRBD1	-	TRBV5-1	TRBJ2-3	CASSVPLGQGGTDTQYF	TGCGCCAGCAGTGTCCCCCTCGGACAGGGTGGGACAGATACGCAGTATTTT
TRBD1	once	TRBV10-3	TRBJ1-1	CATRSGTGGNTEAFF	TGTGCCACCCGATCCGGGACAGGGGGCAACACTGAAGCTTTCTTT
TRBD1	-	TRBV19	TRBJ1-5	CASSMKGQANQPQHF	TGTGCCAGTAGTATGAAAGGACAGGCTAATCAGCCCCAGCATTTT
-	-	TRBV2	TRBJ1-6	CASIPGGYNSPLHF	TGTGCCAGCATCCCTGGCGGGTATAATTCACCCCTCCACTTT
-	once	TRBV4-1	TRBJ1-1	CASSQDSGGNTEAFF	TGCGCCAGCAGCCAAGATTCTGGGGGAAACACTGAAGCTTTCTTT
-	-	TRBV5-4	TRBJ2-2	CASSIGGSGGSNTGELFF	TGTGCCAGCAGCATAGGGGGTAGCGGCGGATCGAACACCGGGGAGCTGTTTTTT
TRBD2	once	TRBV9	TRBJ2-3	CASSPGLAVDTQYF	TGTGCCAGCAGCCCAGGACTAGCGGTAGATACGCAGTATTTT
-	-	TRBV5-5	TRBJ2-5	CASRLGQIRQETQYF	TGTGCCAGCAGACTTGGACAGATCAGACAAGAGACCCAGTACTTC
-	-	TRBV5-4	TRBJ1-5	CASSFGSGGEDQPQHF	TGTGCCAGCAGCTTCGGGTCGGGGGGCGAGGATCAGCCCCAGCATTTT
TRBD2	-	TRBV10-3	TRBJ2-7	CATCPGGGNGWGDEQYF	TGTGCCACCTGCCCGGGAGGGGGGAATGGTTGGGGCGACGAGCAGTACTTC
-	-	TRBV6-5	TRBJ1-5	CASSSSGGQPQHF	TGTGCCAGCAGTTCCTCTGGGGGTCAGCCCCAGCATTTT